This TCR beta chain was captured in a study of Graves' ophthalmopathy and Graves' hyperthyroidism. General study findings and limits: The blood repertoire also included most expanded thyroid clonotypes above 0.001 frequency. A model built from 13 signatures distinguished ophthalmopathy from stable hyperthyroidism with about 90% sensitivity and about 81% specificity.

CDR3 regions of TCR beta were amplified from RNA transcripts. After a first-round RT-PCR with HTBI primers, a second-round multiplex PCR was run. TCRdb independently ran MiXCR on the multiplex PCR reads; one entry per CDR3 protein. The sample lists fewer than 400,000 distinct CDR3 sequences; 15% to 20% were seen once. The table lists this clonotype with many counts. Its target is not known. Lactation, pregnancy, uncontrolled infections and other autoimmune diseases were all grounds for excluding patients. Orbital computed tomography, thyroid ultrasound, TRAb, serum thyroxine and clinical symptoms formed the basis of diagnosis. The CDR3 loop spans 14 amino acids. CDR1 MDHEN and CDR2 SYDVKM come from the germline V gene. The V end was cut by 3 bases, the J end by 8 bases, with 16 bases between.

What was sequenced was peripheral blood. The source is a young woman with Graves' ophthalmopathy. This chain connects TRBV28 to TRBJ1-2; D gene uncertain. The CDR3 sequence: CASSFLGRGEGYTF. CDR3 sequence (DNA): TGTGCCAGCAGTTTTCTAGGGCGGGGAGAGGGCTACACCTTC.